A single sample gave rise to the 15 T cell receptor beta chains below, sequenced in a study of blood T cell repertoires in COVID-19 (dated by TCRdb to about 2020). Library construction relied on the immunoSEQ multiplex PCR assay. TCRdb stores this immuneACCESS table with in-frame sequences only. Part of the clones is absent; in the studies checked, under half of the shortfall reflects unresolved V genes, and no reason is known for the rest. The sample table records 250,000 or so clones; more than 75% of these occur just once. In total, the top ten clones hold 5% to 8% of the sample. Material: PBMCs or T cells enriched from blood (not recorded which). The receptors were sampled from a woman aged 50 to 60 who had been exposed to COVID-19.

The CDR3 DNA sequence: TGTGCCAGCAGCTTAAAGCATAAGCAGTTCTTC. Translated: CASSLKHKQFF. The chain uses TRBV11-2 and TRBJ2-1; D is ambiguous. The CDR3 contains 11 residues. The germline gives CDR1 SGHAT, CDR2 FQNNGV. V gave up 2 bases and J gave up 11 bases, with 7 bases separating them.

In its sample, this clone was seen once. The rearrangement links TRBV19 to TRBJ1-6, with 7 positions matching TRBD1. This CDR3 comprises 12 residues. Unmatched junction bases numbered 4, after V lost 7 bases and J lost 10 bases. From germline, CDR1 is LNHDA and CDR2 SQIVND (reference sequence). CDR3 protein: CASNDRESPLHF. In nucleotides, the CDR3 is TGTGCCAGTAACGACAGGGAATCACCCCTCCACTTT.

This chain connects TRBV5-1 to TRBJ2-2; 9 positions agree with TRBD1. Germline assignment: CDR1 SGHRS and CDR2 YFSETQ. This CDR3 region has 17 residues. The V segment lost 0 bases and the J segment 6 bases; nucleotides outside the gene matches: 9. CDR3 DNA: TGCGCCAGCAGCTTGGCCGGTGTAACAGGGGGCTCCGGGGAGCTGTTTTTT. Translated: CASSLAGVTGGSGELFF. Together with reference TRBV5-1 and TRBJ2-2, the CDR3 gives the full variable domain: KAGVTQTPRYLIKTRGQQVTLSCSPISGHRSVSWYQQTPGQGLQFLFEYFSETQRNKGNFPGRFSGRQFSNSRSEMNVSTLELGDSALYLCASSLAGVTGGSGELFFGEGSRLTVL.

The chain employs TRBV5-1 and TRBJ1-6; 8 bases align to TRBD1. After removal of 0 bases from V and 8 bases from J, the junction contained 1 base not matched to a gene. Germline CDR1 is SGHRS and CDR2 is YFSETQ. This CDR3 spans 14 amino acids. CDR3 coding DNA: TGCGCCAGCAGCTTGGTACAGGGGGATTCACCCCTCCACTTT. Translating it yields CASSLVQGDSPLHF.

This clone was counted once. This chain connects TRBV15 to TRBJ2-1; 7 nucleotides match TRBD2. The CDR3 totals 14 residues. Germline V gene sequence: CDR1 LNHNV, CDR2 YYDKDF (reference sequence). Trimming removed 1 base from V and 3 bases from J; junction bases left unmatched: 0. CDR3 sequence: CATSRGDYYNEQFF. The CDR3 nucleotides are TGTGCCACCAGCAGAGGGGACTACTACAATGAGCAGTTCTTC.

This CDR3 reads CASSLVRAGAAYEQYF. The CDR3 DNA is TGTGCCAGCAGCTTAGTTCGGGCGGGGGCCGCCTACGAGCAGTACTTC. The chain combines TRBV7-6 with TRBJ2-7; TRBD2 is a possible D gene (7 bases). The CDR3 loop spans 16 amino acids. The germline V gene has CDR1 SGHVS and CDR2 FNYEAQ. The V end was cut by 1 base, the J end by 2 bases, with 15 bases between.

The genes are TRBV5-1 and TRBJ1-6; perhaps TRBD1 as D (5 bases). CDR3 length equals 14 residues. From germline, CDR1 is SGHRS and CDR2 YFSETQ. Trimming stripped 5 bases from V and 11 bases from J, with 17 bases between. The CDR3 loop is CASSPVGGLAPLHF. CDR3 bases: TGCGCCAGCAGTCCAGTCGGGGGTCTAGCACCCCTCCACTTT.

This chain links TRBV13 with TRBJ1-2, with D possibly matching TRBD1 (6 bases). CDR1 and CDR2 from the germline V gene are PRHDT and FYEKMQ (reference sequence). The CDR3 is 16 residues long. Trimming took off 2 bases at V and 5 bases at J, with 18 bases between the two ends. DNA of the CDR3: TGTGCCAGCAGCTTAATATCCAGGGGCCCCCCTTATGGCTACACCTTC. It encodes CASSLISRGPPYGYTF.

V is TRBV7-2 and J is TRBJ1-1; no clear D. CDR3 length: 15 amino acids. Germline V gene data show CDR1 as SGHTA and CDR2 as FQGNSA. With 4 bases removed from V and 4 bases from J, the gap between germline ends came to 16 bases. CDR3 protein: CASSSNPGGGTEAFF. DNA of the CDR3: TGTGCCAGCAGCTCGAATCCGGGAGGAGGCACTGAAGCTTTCTTT.

The chain combines TRBV11-2 with TRBJ1-1; possible D gene TRBD1, 6 bases. The V end lost 4 bases, the J end lost 1 base, and 19 bases lay between the germline ends. The CDR3 has 17 amino acids. CDR1 and CDR2 from the germline V gene are SGHAT and FQNNGV. DNA for the CDR3: TGTGCCAGCAGCTATACAGGGTGGGGGCCGACGAACACTGAAGCTTTCTTT. It yields the protein CASSYTGWGPTNTEAFF.

The chain uses TRBV27 and TRBJ2-1; the match to TRBD1 covers 9 bases. Germline loops: CDR1 MNHEY, CDR2 SMNVEV (reference sequence). The CDR3 length is 13 residues. With V trimmed by 5 bases and J by 10 bases, 6 bases remained unmatched. CDR3 bases: TGTGCCAGCAGTATCAACAGGGGGCTCGAGCAGTTCTTC. Residues: CASSINRGLEQFF.

This chain links TRBV5-1 with TRBJ1-1, with 7 positions matching TRBD1. Per germline, CDR1 SGHRS and CDR2 YFSETQ. This CDR3 has 15 residues. V was pared by 7 bases and J by 4 bases, with 13 bases of the junction left unmatched. The DNA of the CDR3 is TGCGCCAGCTCTTCAGGGTCGACAGGGAGCACTGAAGCTTTCTTT. It is translated as CASSSGSTGSTEAFF.

The chain joins TRBV7-2 to TRBJ2-1; possible D gene TRBD2, 6 bases. The V gene lost 8 bases and the J gene lost 6 bases, with 14 bases spanning the gap. Germline V gene sequence: CDR1 SGHTA, CDR2 FQGNSA. The CDR3 covers 13 residues. The CDR3 is CASCWGGTNEQFF. CDR3 nucleotides: TGTGCCAGCTGCTGGGGCGGGACCAATGAGCAGTTCTTC.

The rearrangement joins TRBV6-2 or TRBV6-3 to TRBJ1-2; TRBD1 agrees at 7 bases. Germline values: CDR1 MNHEY, CDR2 SVGEGT. The CDR3 loop spans 14 amino acids. V was pared by 4 bases and J by 6 bases, with 8 bases of the junction left unmatched. Here the CDR3 reads CASSWTGTEDGYTF. The CDR3 bases are TGTGCCAGCAGTTGGACCGGGACAGAGGATGGCTACACCTTC.

This clone has more than one count but fewer than ten. This sequence joins TRBV7-9 and TRBJ1-1, with no clear D. Deletions cut 3 bases from V and 2 bases from J, with 16 bases between. Germline assignment: CDR1 SEHNR and CDR2 FQNEAQ (reference sequence). The CDR3 is 16 amino acids. The CDR3 DNA is TGTGCCAGCAGCTTCCCACCACGGGGTAGTAACACTGAAGCTTTCTTT. Translated, it gives CASSFPPRGSNTEAFF.